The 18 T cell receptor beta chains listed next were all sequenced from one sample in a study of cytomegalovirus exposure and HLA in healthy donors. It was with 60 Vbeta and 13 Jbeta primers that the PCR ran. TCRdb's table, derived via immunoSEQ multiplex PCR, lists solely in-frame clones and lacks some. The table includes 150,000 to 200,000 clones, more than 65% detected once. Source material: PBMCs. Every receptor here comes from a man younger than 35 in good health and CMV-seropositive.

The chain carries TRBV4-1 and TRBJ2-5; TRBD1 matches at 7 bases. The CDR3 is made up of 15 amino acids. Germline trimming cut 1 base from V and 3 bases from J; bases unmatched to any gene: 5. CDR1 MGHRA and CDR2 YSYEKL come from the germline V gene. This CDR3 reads CASSQVWDRKETQYF. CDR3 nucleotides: TGCGCCAGCAGCCAAGTTTGGGACAGAAAAGAGACCCAGTACTTC.

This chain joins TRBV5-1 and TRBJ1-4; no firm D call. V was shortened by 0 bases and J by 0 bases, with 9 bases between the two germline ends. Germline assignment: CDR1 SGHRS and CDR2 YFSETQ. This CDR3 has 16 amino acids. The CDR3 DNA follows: TGCGCCAGCAGCTTGGTGTCGTCTGCAACTAATGAAAAACTGTTTTTT. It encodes CASSLVSSATNEKLFF.

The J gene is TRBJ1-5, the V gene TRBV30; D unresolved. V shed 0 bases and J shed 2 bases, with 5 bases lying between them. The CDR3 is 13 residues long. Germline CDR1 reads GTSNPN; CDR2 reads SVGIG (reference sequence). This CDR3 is CAWSVAGNQPQHF. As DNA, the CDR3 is TGTGCCTGGAGTGTAGCCGGCAATCAGCCCCAGCATTTT.

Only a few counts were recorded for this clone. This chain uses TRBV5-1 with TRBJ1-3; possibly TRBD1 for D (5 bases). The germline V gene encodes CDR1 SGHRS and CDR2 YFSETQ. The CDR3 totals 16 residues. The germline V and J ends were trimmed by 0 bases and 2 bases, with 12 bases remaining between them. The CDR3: CASSLAGGNPGNTIYF. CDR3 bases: TGCGCCAGCAGCTTGGCCGGGGGTAACCCTGGAAACACCATATATTTT.

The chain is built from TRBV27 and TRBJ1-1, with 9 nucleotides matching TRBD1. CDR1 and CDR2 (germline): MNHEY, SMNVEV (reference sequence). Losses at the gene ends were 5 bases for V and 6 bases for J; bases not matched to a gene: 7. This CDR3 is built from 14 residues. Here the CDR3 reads CASSQTQGAPEAFF. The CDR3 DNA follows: TGTGCCAGCAGTCAAACACAGGGGGCCCCTGAAGCTTTCTTT.

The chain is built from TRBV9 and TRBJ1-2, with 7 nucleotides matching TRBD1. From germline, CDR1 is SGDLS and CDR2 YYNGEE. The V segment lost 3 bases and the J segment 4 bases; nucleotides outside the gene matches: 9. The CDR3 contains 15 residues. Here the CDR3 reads CASSAGTAFPYGYTF. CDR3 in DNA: TGTGCCAGCAGCGCCGGGACAGCCTTCCCCTATGGCTACACCTTC.

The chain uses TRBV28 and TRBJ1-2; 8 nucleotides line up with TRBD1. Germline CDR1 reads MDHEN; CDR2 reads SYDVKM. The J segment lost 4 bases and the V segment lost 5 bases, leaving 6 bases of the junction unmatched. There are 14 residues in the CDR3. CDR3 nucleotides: TGTGCCAGCAGTCGGGACAGGCCAATCTATGGCTACACCTTC. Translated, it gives CASSRDRPIYGYTF.

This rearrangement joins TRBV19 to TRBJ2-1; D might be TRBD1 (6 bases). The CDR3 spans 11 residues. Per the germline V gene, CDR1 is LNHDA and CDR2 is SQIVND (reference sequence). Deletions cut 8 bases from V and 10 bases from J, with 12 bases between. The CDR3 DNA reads TGTGCCAGTTTTCAGGGGCTCGAGCAGTTCTTC. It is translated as CASFQGLEQFF.

The CDR3 loop is CASSRQGDGYTF. The CDR3 nucleotides are TGTGCCAGCAGTCGGCAGGGGGATGGCTACACCTTC. The J gene is TRBJ1-2, the V gene TRBV11-2, with 7 bases that match TRBD1. The CDR3 runs 12 residues. V was pared by 6 bases and J by 6 bases, with 4 bases of the junction left unmatched. In germline, CDR1 is SGHAT, CDR2 FQNNGV.

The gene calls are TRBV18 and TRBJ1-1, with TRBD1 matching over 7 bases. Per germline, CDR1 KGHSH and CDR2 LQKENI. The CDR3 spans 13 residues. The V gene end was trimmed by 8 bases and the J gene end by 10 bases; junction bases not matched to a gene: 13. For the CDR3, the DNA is TGTGCCAGCAGCATCCTTGGACAGGAGGGAGCTTTCTTT. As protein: CASSILGQEGAFF.

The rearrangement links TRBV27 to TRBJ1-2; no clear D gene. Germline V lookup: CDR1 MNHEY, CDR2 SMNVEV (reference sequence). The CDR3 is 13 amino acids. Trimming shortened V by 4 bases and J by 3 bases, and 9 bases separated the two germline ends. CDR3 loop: CASSYGVYYGYTF. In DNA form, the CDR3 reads TGTGCCAGCAGTTACGGGGTTTACTATGGCTACACCTTC.

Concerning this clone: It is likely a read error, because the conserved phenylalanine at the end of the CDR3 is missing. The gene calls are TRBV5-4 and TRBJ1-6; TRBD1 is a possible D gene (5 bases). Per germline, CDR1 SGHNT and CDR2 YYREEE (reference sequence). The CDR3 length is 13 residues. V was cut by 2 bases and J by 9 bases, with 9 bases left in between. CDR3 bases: TGTGCCAGCAGCTTCGGGGGTGGTTCACCCCTCCACCTT. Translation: CASSFGGGSPLHL.

CDR3 sequence (DNA): TGTGCCAGCAGCGCCCGCTCTCTACAGGGGTTCACCGGGGAGCTGTTTTTT. Residues: CASSARSLQGFTGELFF. The chain carries TRBV9 and TRBJ2-2; 7 bases map to TRBD1. This CDR3 comprises 17 residues. Germline V gene lookup returns CDR1 SGDLS and CDR2 YYNGEE. The J segment lost 4 bases and the V segment lost 3 bases, leaving 12 bases of the junction unmatched.

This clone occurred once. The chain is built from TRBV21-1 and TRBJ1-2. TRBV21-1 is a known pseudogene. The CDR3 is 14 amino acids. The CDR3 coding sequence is TGTGCCAGCAGCCTTTCTGGACTCAACTATGGCTACACCTTC. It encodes CASSLSGLNYGYTF.

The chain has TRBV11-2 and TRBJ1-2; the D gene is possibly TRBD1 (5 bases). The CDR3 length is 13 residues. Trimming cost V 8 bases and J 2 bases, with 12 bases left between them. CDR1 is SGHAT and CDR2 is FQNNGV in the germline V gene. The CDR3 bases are TGTGCCAGCCGGGGCGGGGGAAACTATGGCTACACCTTC. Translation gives CASRGGGNYGYTF. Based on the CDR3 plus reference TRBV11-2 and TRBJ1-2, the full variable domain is EAGVAQSPRYKIIEKRQSVAFWCNPISGHATLYWYQQILGQGPKLLIQFQNNGVVDDSQLPKDRFSAERLKGVDSTLKIQPAKLEDSAVYLCASRGGGNYGYTFGSGTRLTVV.

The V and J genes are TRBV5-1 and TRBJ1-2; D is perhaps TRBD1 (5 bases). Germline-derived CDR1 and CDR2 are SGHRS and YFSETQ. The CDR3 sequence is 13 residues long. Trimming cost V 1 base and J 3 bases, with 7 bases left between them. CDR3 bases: TGCGCCAGCAGCTTGTCGGGGGACTATGGCTACACCTTC. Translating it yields CASSLSGDYGYTF.

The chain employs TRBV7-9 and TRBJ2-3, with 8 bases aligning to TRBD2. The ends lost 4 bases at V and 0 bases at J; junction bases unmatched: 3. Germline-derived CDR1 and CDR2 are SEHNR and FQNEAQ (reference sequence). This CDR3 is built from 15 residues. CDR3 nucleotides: TGTGCCAGCAGCTCGACTAGCGAGAGCACAGATACGCAGTATTTT. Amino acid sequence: CASSSTSESTDTQYF.

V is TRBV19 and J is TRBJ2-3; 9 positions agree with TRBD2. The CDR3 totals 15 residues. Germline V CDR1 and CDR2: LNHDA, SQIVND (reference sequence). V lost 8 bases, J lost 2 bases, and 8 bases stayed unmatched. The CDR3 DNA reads TGTGCCAGTTTCAATAGCGGGAGCTCCACAGATACGCAGTATTTT. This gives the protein CASFNSGSSTDTQYF.